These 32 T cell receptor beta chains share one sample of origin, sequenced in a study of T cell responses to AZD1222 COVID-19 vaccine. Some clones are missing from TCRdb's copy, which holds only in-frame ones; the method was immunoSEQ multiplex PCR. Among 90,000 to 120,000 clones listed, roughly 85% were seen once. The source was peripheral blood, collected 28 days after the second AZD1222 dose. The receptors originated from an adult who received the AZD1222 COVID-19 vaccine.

The CDR3 reads CASNAGQGNSPLHF. DNA of the CDR3: TGTGCCAGCAACGCGGGACAGGGGAATTCACCCCTCCACTTT. The chain carries TRBV28 and TRBJ1-6, with 10 bases fitting TRBD1. The CDR3 totals 14 residues. Trimming removed 7 bases from V and 7 bases from J; junction bases left unmatched: 4. Looked up from germline, CDR1 is MDHEN and CDR2 is SYDVKM.

The CDR3 bases are TGTGCCAGCAGCTTAATCCAGGGCGGGGGGACAGATACGCAGTATTTT. Its translation is CASSLIQGGGTDTQYF. The V and J genes are TRBV7-9 and TRBJ2-3; 8 bases are a match to TRBD2. V gave up 2 bases and J gave up 3 bases; unmatched junction bases: 7. The CDR3 is 16 residues long. Germline CDR1 SEHNR, CDR2 FQNEAQ (reference sequence).

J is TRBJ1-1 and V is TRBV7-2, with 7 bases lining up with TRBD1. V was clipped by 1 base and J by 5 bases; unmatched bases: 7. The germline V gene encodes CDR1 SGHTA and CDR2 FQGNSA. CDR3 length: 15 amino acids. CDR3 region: CASSLGQGWETEAFF. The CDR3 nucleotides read TGTGCCAGCAGCTTAGGACAGGGATGGGAGACTGAAGCTTTCTTT.

The CDR3 spells CATSGLGTAEETQYF. DNA for the CDR3: TGTGCCACCAGCGGCCTAGGGACGGCCGAAGAGACCCAGTACTTC. This chain links TRBV15 with TRBJ2-5; D assignment may be TRBD1 or TRBD2 (5 bases each). CDR1 is LNHNV and CDR2 is YYDKDF in the germline V gene (reference sequence). V lost 5 bases and J lost 3, with 16 bases in between. The CDR3 is 15 residues long.

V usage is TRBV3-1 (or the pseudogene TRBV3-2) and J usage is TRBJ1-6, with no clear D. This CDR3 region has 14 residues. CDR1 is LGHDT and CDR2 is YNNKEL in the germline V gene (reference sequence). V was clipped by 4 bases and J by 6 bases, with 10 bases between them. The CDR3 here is CASSPQLSNSPLHF. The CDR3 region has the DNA TGTGCCAGCAGCCCACAACTTTCTAATTCACCCCTCCACTTT.

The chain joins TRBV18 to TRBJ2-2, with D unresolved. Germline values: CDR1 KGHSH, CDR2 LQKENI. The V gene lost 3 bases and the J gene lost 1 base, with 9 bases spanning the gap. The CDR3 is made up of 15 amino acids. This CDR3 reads CASSPQLRNTGELFF. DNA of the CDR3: TGTGCCAGCTCACCCCAGCTGCGGAACACCGGGGAGCTGTTTTTT.

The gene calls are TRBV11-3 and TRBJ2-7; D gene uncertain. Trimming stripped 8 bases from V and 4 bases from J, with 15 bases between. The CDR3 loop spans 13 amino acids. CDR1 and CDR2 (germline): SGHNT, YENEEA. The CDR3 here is CASGDLISYEQYF. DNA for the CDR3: TGTGCCAGCGGAGACTTGATTTCGTACGAGCAGTACTTC.

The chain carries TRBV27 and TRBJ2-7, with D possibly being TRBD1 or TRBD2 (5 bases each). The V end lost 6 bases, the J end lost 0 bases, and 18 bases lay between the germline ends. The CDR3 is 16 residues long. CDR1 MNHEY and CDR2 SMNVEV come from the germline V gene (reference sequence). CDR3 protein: CASSLTGDGSSYEQYF. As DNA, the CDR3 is TGTGCCAGCAGCCTGACCGGGGACGGAAGCTCCTACGAGCAGTACTTC.

CDR3 coding DNA: TGTGCCAGCAGCTTAGCGTCAGGGCCCCAAGAGACCCAGTACTTC. Encoded protein: CASSLASGPQETQYF. The J gene is TRBJ2-5, the V gene TRBV7-2, with D perhaps matching TRBD1 (5 bases). CDR1 and CDR2 from the germline V gene are SGHTA and FQGNSA. Trimming took off 0 bases at V and 1 base at J, with 9 bases between the two ends. This CDR3 spans 15 amino acids. Together with reference TRBV7-2 and TRBJ2-5, the CDR3 gives the full variable domain: GAGVSQSPSNKVTEKGKDVELRCDPISGHTALYWYRQSLGQGLEFLIYFQGNSAPDKSGLPSDRFSAERTGGSVSTLTIQRTQQEDSAVYLCASSLASGPQETQYFGPGTRLLVL.

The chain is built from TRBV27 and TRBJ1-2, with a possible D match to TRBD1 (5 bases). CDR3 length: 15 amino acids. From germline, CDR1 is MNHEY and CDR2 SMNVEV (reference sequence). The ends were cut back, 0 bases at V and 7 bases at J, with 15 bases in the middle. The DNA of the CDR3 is TGTGCCAGCAGTTTATCGATGGGAGGGGCCGGTGGCTACACCTTC. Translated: CASSLSMGGAGGYTF.

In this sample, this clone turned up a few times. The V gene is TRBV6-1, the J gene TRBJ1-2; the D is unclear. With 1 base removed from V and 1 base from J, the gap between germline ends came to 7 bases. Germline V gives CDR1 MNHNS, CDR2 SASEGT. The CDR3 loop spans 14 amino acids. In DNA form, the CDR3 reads TGTGCCAGCAGTGAAGGACCGATTAACTATGGCTACACCTTC. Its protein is CASSEGPINYGYTF.

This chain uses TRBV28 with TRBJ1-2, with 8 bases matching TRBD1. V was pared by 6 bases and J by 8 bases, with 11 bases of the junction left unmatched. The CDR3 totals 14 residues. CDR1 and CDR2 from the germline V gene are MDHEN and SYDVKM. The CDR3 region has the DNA TGTGCCAGCAGCCTTTCCGGACAGGGAGAAGGCTACACCTTC. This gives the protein CASSLSGQGEGYTF.

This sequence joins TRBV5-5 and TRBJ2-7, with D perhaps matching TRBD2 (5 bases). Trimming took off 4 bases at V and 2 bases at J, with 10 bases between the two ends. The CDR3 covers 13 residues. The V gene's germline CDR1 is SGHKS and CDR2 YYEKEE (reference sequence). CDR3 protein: CASSRRETYEQYF. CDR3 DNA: TGTGCCAGCAGCCGAAGGGAGACCTACGAGCAGTACTTC.

CDR3 DNA sequence: TGTGCCATCAGTGTTGGGGACAGGGGAGGCAATCAGCCCCAGCATTTT. It yields the protein CAISVGDRGGNQPQHF. The chain has TRBV10-3 and TRBJ1-5; 10 bases line up with TRBD1. The ends lost 4 bases at V and 2 bases at J; junction bases unmatched: 5. Germline V lookup: CDR1 ENHRY, CDR2 SYGVKD. The CDR3 runs 16 residues.

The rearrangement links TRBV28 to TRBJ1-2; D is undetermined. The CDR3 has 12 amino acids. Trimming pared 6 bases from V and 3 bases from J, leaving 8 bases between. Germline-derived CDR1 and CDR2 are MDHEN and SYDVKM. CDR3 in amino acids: CASSVGDYGYTF. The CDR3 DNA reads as TGTGCCAGCAGCGTTGGGGACTATGGCTACACCTTC.

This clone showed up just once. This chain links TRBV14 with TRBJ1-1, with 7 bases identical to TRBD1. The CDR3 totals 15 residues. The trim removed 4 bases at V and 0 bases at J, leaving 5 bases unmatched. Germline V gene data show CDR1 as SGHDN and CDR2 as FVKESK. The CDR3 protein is CASSLIQGLNTEAFF. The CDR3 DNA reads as TGTGCCAGCAGCCTCATACAGGGGTTGAACACTGAAGCTTTCTTT.

The CDR3 spells CAIGGNYGYTF. The CDR3, as DNA: TGTGCGATCGGGGGTAACTATGGCTACACCTTC. The genes are TRBV28 and TRBJ1-2, with a possible D match to TRBD1 (5 bases). Germline CDR1 is MDHEN and CDR2 is SYDVKM. The CDR3 has 11 residues.

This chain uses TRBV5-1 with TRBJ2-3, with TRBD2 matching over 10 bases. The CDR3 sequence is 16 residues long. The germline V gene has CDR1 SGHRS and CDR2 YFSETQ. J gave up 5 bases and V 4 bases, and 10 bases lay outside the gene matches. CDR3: CASSPISGGLGDTQYF. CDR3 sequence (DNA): TGCGCCAGCAGCCCAATTAGCGGGGGGCTGGGAGATACGCAGTATTTT.

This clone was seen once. As DNA, the CDR3 is TGTGCCAGCAGCTTACGTAAGTCAGCGGGGCATAGGAGTGAGCAGTTCTTC. Translation: CASSLRKSAGHRSEQFF. The gene calls are TRBV11-3 and TRBJ2-1; 7 bases fit TRBD2. V lost 2 bases, J lost 9 bases, and 16 bases stayed unmatched. Per the germline V gene, CDR1 is SGHNT and CDR2 is YENEEA. The CDR3 has 17 residues.

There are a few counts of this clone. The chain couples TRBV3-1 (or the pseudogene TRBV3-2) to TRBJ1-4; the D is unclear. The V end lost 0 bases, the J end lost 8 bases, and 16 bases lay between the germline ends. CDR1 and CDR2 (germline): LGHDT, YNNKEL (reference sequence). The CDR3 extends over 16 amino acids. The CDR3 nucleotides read TGTGCCAGCAGCCAAGATTACGGCCCCACGGGAGAAAAACTGTTTTTT. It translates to CASSQDYGPTGEKLFF.

The CDR3 reads CASTQRTGRVAEAFF. The CDR3, as DNA: TGTGCCAGCACCCAAAGGACAGGGCGGGTAGCTGAAGCTTTCTTT. This rearrangement joins TRBV6-5 to TRBJ1-1, with TRBD1 identical over 8 bases. The J segment lost 6 bases and the V segment lost 7 bases, leaving 13 bases of the junction unmatched. Germline lookup yields CDR1 MNHEY and CDR2 SVGAGI. The CDR3 sequence is 15 residues long.

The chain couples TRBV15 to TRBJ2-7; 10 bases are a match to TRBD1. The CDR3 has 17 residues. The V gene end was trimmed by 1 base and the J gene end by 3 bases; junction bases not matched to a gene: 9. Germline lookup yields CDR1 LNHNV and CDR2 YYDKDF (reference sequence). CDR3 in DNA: TGTGCCACCAGCAGAGTCCCAGGAGGGACAGGGGACTACGAGCAGTACTTC. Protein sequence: CATSRVPGGTGDYEQYF.

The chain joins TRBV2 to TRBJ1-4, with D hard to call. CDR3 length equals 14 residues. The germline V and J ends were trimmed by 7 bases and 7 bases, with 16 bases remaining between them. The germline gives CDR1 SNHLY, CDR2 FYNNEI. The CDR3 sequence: CASKGDLSLEKLFF. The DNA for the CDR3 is TGTGCCAGCAAGGGAGACCTCAGTCTTGAAAAACTGTTTTTT.

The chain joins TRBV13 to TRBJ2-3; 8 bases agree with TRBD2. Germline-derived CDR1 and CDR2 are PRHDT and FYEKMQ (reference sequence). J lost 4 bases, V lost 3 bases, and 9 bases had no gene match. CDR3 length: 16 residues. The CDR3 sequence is CASSFIGGGSPDTQYF. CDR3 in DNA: TGTGCCAGCAGCTTTATCGGGGGGGGCTCCCCAGATACGCAGTATTTT. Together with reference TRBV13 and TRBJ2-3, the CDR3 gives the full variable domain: AAGVIQSPRHLIKEKRETATLKCYPIPRHDTVYWYQQGPGQDPQFLISFYEKMQSDKGSIPDRFSAQQFSDYHSELNMSSLELGDSALYFCASSFIGGGSPDTQYFGPGTRLTVL.

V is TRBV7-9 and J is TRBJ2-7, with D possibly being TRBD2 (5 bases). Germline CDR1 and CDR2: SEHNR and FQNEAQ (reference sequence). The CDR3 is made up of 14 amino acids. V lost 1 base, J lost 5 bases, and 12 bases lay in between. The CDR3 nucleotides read TGTGCCAGCAGCTTAGGTCGGGGAATCGACGAGCAGTACTTC. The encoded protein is CASSLGRGIDEQYF.

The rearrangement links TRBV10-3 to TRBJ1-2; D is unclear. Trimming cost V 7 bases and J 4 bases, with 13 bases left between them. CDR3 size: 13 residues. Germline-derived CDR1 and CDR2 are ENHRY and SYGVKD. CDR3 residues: CAINSDVVYGYTF. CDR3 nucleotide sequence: TGTGCCATCAATTCGGACGTAGTCTATGGCTACACCTTC.

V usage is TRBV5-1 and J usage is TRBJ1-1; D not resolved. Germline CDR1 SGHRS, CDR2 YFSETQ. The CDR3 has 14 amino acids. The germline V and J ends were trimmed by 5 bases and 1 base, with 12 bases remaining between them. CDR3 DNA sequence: TGCGCCAGCAGTTTTGATCCGACGAACACTGAAGCTTTCTTT. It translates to CASSFDPTNTEAFF.

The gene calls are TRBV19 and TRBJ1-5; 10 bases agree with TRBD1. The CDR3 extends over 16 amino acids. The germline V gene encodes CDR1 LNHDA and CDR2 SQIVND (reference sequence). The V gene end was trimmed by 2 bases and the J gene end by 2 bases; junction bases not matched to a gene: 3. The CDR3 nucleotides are TGTGCCAGTAGTATACTCGGGACAGGGGGCAATCAGCCCCAGCATTTT. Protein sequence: CASSILGTGGNQPQHF. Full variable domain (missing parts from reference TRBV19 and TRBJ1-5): DGGITQSPKYLFRKEGQNVTLSCEQNLNHDAMYWYRQDPGQGLRLIYYSQIVNDFQKGDIAEGYSVSREKKESFPLTVTSAQKNPTAFYLCASSILGTGGNQPQHFGDGTRLSIL.

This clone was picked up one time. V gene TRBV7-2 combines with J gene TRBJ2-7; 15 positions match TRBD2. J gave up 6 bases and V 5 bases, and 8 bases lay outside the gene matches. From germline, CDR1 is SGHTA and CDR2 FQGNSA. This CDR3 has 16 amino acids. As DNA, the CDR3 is TGTGCCAGCAGCGGGGGACTAGCGGGGGGCCGGCGCGAGCAGTACTTC. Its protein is CASSGGLAGGRREQYF.

The CDR3 coding sequence is TGTGCCAGCAGTTTGACAGAAGCCGAAAAACTGTTTTTT. Encoded protein: CASSLTEAEKLFF. The chain joins TRBV12-3 or TRBV12-4 to TRBJ1-4; TRBD1 is a possible D gene (5 bases). This CDR3 comprises 13 residues. Trimming cost V 3 bases and J 8 bases, with 10 bases left between them.

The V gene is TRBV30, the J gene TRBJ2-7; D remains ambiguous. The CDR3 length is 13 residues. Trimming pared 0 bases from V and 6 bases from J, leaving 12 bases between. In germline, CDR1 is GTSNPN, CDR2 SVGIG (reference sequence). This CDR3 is CAWSVGGEAEQYF. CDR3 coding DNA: TGTGCCTGGAGTGTAGGTGGGGAAGCCGAGCAGTACTTC.

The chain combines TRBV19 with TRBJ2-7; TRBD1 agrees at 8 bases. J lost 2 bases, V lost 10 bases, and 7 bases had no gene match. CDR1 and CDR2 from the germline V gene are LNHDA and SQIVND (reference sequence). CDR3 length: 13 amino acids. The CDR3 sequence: CATRPGQAYEQYF. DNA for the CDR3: TGTGCCACTCGACCGGGACAGGCCTACGAGCAGTACTTC.